The entry that follows covers one T cell receptor (beta chain) sequence. Antigen: not known. In germline, CDR1 is MNHNS, CDR2 SASEGT. This CDR3 comprises 14 residues. V was trimmed by 3 bases and J by 6 bases, leaving 12 bases between them. The sample comes from a study of T cell responses to AZD1222 COVID-19 vaccine. TCRdb's copy holds only in-frame clones and misses some; the assay was immunoSEQ multiplex PCR. The sample shows some 140,000 clones, around 90% of them seen only once. The study, taken as a whole, reports: When two AZD1222 doses had been given, Spike-specific TCR breadth and depth rose. Repertoires were obtained only post-peak T cell response.

The chain employs TRBV6-1 and TRBJ2-1; D may match TRBD1 or TRBD2 (5 bases each). The TCR sequence derives from an adult in good health. The sample in question was peripheral blood, obtained on day 0 of AZD1222 vaccination. The CDR3 here is CASSEVIGGNEQFF. The CDR3 DNA sequence: TGTGCCAGCAGTGAGGTGATTGGGGGCAATGAGCAGTTCTTC.